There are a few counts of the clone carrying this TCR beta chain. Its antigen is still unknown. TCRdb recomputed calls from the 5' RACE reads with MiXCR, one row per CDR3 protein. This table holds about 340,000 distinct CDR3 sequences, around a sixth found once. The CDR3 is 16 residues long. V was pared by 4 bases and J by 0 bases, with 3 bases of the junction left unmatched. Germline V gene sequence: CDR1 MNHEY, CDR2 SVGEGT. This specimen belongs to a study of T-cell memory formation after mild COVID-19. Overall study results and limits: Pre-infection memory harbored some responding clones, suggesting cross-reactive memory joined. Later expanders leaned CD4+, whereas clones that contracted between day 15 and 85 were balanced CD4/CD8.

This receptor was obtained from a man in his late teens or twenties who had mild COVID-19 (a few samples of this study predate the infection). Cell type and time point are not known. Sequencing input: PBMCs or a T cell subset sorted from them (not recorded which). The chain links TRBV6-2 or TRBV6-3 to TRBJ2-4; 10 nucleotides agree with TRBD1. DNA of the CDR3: TGTGCCAGCAGTTCCGGACAGGGGGGAGCCAAAAACATTCAGTACTTC. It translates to CASSSGQGGAKNIQYF.